This TCR beta chain was captured in a study of beta chain features in type 1 diabetes. The ends lost 8 bases at V and 1 base at J; junction bases unmatched: 2. CDR1 and CDR2 (germline): MNHNY, SVGAGI (reference sequence). The CDR3 runs to 15 residues. Sampling consisted of one heparinised blood draw per donor, averaging approximately 120 mL. A CD45RO/CCR7/CD25/CD127/CD95/CD27 panel sorted naive, central memory, regulatory and stem cell-like memory CD4+ cells. General study points: Type 1 diabetes patients had moderately but significantly shorter TCRB CDR3s in all four CD4+ subsets.

Sequencing targeted expressed TCRB transcripts, as all isolated RNA had been reverse transcribed. Only in-frame clones appear in the TCRdb table, and some are missing; sequencing was by immunoSEQ multiplex PCR. The table lists 200,000 to 250,000 clones, roughly a tenth of them singletons. In this sample, this clone turned up a few times. Antigen: not known. The sample taken for sequencing was central memory CD4+ T cells from blood. The gene calls are TRBV6-6 and TRBJ1-4; 12 bases agree with TRBD1. The TCR comes from a man aged 18 to 29 in good health. CDR3 nucleotides: TGTGCCAGCCGGGACAGGGGGCTAACTAATGAAAAACTGTTTTTT. It encodes CASRDRGLTNEKLFF.